The 28 T cell receptor beta chains presented below share a single source sample, sequenced in a study of CD8 T cell repertoires and HIV-1 epitope variants. Their antigens are not known. Using immunoSEQ multiplex PCR, the repertoire was profiled, and TCRdb retains in-frame clones only, with some absent. The sample lists thousands of clones; approximately 61% were seen once. Material: cultured CD8+ T cells derived from PBMCs. These receptor sequences come from a male donor with HIV.

V and J are TRBV18 and TRBJ2-1; TRBD2 matches at 11 bases. V lost 6 bases and J lost 10; bases outside the gene matches: 14. Germline V gene sequence: CDR1 KGHSH, CDR2 LQKENI. CDR3 length: 16 amino acids. Here the CDR3 DNA reads TGTGCCAGCTCCCCCGGGGTAGCGGGGGGGCCACGAGAGCAGTTCTTC. This sequence encodes CASSPGVAGGPREQFF.

The chain has TRBV29-1 and TRBJ1-2, with unresolved D. Germline V gene lookup returns CDR1 SQVTM and CDR2 ANQGSEA. Trimming cost V 3 bases and J 0 bases, with 5 bases left between them. This CDR3 spans 12 amino acids. CDR3 coding DNA: TGCAGCGTTGAGGGGTCTAACTATGGCTACACCTTC. Protein: CSVEGSNYGYTF.

This sequence joins TRBV7-2 and TRBJ2-7; 7 nucleotides line up with TRBD1. Trimming at V came to 3 bases and at J to 7 bases, leaving 6 bases not matched to a gene. Germline V gene data show CDR1 as SGHTA and CDR2 as FQGNSA. This CDR3 has 13 residues. This CDR3 is CASSLTGRREQYF. For the CDR3, the DNA is TGTGCCAGCAGCTTGACAGGGCGGCGGGAGCAGTACTTC. Supplemented by reference TRBV7-2 and TRBJ2-7, the full variable domain reads GAGVSQSPSNKVTEKGKDVELRCDPISGHTALYWYRQSLGQGLEFLIYFQGNSAPDKSGLPSDRFSAERTGGSVSTLTIQRTQQEDSAVYLCASSLTGRREQYFGPGTRLTVT.

This clone has only one observation. The chain links TRBV5-4 to TRBJ1-5, with D maybe TRBD1 (5 bases). Looked up from germline, CDR1 is SGHNT and CDR2 is YYREEE (reference sequence). V was clipped by 0 bases and J by 5 bases, with 12 bases between them. The CDR3 loop spans 15 amino acids. CDR3 region: CASSLGAGQDQPQHF. The CDR3, as DNA: TGTGCCAGCAGCTTGGGGGCAGGGCAGGATCAGCCCCAGCATTTT.

This chain connects TRBV6-5 to TRBJ2-3; D unclear. Germline loops: CDR1 MNHEY, CDR2 SVGAGI. V lost 7 bases to trimming and J lost 4 bases, with 3 bases between them. The CDR3 spans 10 residues. The CDR3 spells CASTADTQYF. CDR3 coding DNA: TGTGCCAGCACGGCAGATACGCAGTATTTT.

This clone occurred once. Its ends do not fully match the called genes, so a read error is possible. The chain links TRBV6-1 to TRBJ2-1, with 10 bases lining up with TRBD2. The CDR3 runs 17 residues. CDR1 is MNHNS, CDR2 SASEGT, per germline. The CDR3 nucleotides are TGTGCCAGCAGCGAAGAGATCCTAGCGGGAGATTGGTACGAGCAGTTCTTC. It yields the protein CASSEEILAGDWYEQFF.

The genes are TRBV28 and TRBJ1-4; D unclear. V was clipped by 3 bases and J by 2 bases, with 22 bases between them. The CDR3 is made up of 19 amino acids. The germline V gene encodes CDR1 MDHEN and CDR2 SYDVKM. The CDR3 coding sequence is TGTGCCAGCAGTTTTAACGCGTATCGGGCCCTACGTACTAATGAAAAACTGTTTTTT. This codes for CASSFNAYRALRTNEKLFF.

V and J are TRBV2 and TRBJ2-1, with 10 bases that match TRBD2. V shed 7 bases and J 4 bases; nucleotides not matched to a gene: 4. The CDR3 length is 14 residues. Germline V gene data show CDR1 as SNHLY and CDR2 as FYNNEI. The CDR3 nucleotides read TGTGCCAGCAAGATGACTAGCGGGTACAATGAGCAGTTCTTC. Translating gives CASKMTSGYNEQFF.

The chain has TRBV28 and TRBJ2-7; D is unclear. The germline gives CDR1 MDHEN, CDR2 SYDVKM. The CDR3 contains 15 residues. The V gene lost 5 bases and the J gene lost 4 bases, with 18 bases spanning the gap. This CDR3 is CASSTEDLGVYEQYF. The CDR3 DNA follows: TGTGCCAGCAGTACCGAGGACCTGGGCGTTTACGAGCAGTACTTC.

This chain links TRBV11-3 with TRBJ1-1, with D hard to call. Germline V gene data show CDR1 as SGHNT and CDR2 as YENEEA. The CDR3 length is 13 residues. V was pared by 5 bases and J by 3 bases, with 10 bases between. The CDR3 region is CASSPGEHTEAFF. DNA of the CDR3: TGTGCCAGCAGCCCCGGAGAGCACACTGAAGCTTTCTTT.

This clone was seen a few times. V is TRBV5-5 and J is TRBJ2-1; TRBD2 aligns across 8 bases. From germline, CDR1 is SGHKS and CDR2 YYEKEE (reference sequence). J was trimmed by 6 bases and V by 4 bases; bases with no gene match: 6. This CDR3 comprises 14 residues. CDR3 DNA sequence: TGTGCCAGCAGCCCCTGGACTAGCCCCAATGAGCAGTTCTTC. This gives the protein CASSPWTSPNEQFF.

The chain has TRBV27 and TRBJ2-5; possibly TRBD2 for D (6 bases). The CDR3 has 15 residues. Germline values: CDR1 MNHEY, CDR2 SMNVEV (reference sequence). V shed 4 bases and J shed 5 bases, with 17 bases lying between them. The CDR3 reads CASSSGTAAAETQYF. The CDR3 DNA sequence: TGTGCCAGCAGTTCGGGGACTGCTGCTGCGGAGACCCAGTACTTC.

The rearrangement uses TRBV5-1 and TRBJ2-1; 9 bases align to TRBD1. The CDR3 totals 16 residues. Germline-derived CDR1 and CDR2 are SGHRS and YFSETQ. J was trimmed by 4 bases and V by 2 bases; bases with no gene match: 7. CDR3 sequence: CASSLGRDRVYNEQFF. The CDR3 DNA reads as TGCGCCAGCAGCTTAGGCCGGGACAGGGTTTACAATGAGCAGTTCTTC.

The chain has TRBV27 and TRBJ2-7; 10 bases are shared with TRBD2. The CDR3 is made up of 22 amino acids. CDR1 is MNHEY and CDR2 is SMNVEV in the germline V gene (reference sequence). V lost 10 bases, J lost 0 bases, and 30 bases stayed unmatched. CDR3 DNA sequence: TGTGCCACCAGACATATTAGAAGGGAGTGGGTACTAGCGGGACCTATCTCCTACGAGCAGTACTTC. Protein: CATRHIRREWVLAGPISYEQYF.

The J gene is TRBJ2-1, the V gene TRBV19; 9 bases agree with TRBD2. This CDR3 region has 16 residues. V trimming: 3 bases; J trimming: 10 bases; junction bases outside the gene matches: 13. Germline CDR1 LNHDA, CDR2 SQIVND (reference sequence). This CDR3 is CASSITAGGSVQEQFF. CDR3 in DNA: TGTGCCAGTAGTATTACGGCGGGGGGGTCAGTACAGGAGCAGTTCTTC.

The chain carries TRBV14 and TRBJ2-5; no reliable D call. The CDR3 loop spans 16 amino acids. V was trimmed by 1 base and J by 4 bases, leaving 16 bases between them. Germline lookup yields CDR1 SGHDN and CDR2 FVKESK. CDR3: CASSQGKFEVRETQYF. In DNA form, the CDR3 reads TGTGCCAGCAGCCAAGGCAAGTTCGAAGTTCGAGAGACCCAGTACTTC.

CDR3 DNA: TGTGCCTGGAGTGTACCGGGGGCCCTCAATGAGCAGTTCTTC. Amino acids: CAWSVPGALNEQFF. The chain has TRBV30 and TRBJ2-1; TRBD1 or TRBD2 may be the D gene (6 bases each). V was trimmed by 0 bases and J by 6 bases, leaving 12 bases between them. Germline V gives CDR1 GTSNPN, CDR2 SVGIG (reference sequence). The CDR3 runs 14 residues. The full variable domain, with the rest looked up from reference TRBV30 and TRBJ2-1, is SQTIHQWPATLVQPVGSPLSLECTVEGTSNPNLYWYRQAAGRGLQLLFYSVGIGQISSEVPQNLSASRPQDRQFILSSKKLLLSDSGFYLCAWSVPGALNEQFFGPGTRLTVL.

This rearrangement joins TRBV7-9 to TRBJ2-2; TRBD2 might be the D (5 bases). The CDR3 consists of 12 residues. Trimming pared 7 bases from V and 4 bases from J, leaving 7 bases between. Germline CDR1 SEHNR, CDR2 FQNEAQ (reference sequence). CDR3 protein: CASTRGTGELFF. CDR3 DNA sequence: TGTGCCAGCACCCGGGGCACCGGGGAGCTGTTTTTT.

This clone was seen a single time. V and J are TRBV28 and TRBJ2-3, with 9 bases lining up with TRBD1. With V trimmed by 2 bases and J by 6 bases, 3 bases remained unmatched. The germline V gene has CDR1 MDHEN and CDR2 SYDVKM. The CDR3 has 14 amino acids. CDR3 nucleotides: TGTGCCAGCAGTTTACCACAGGGGGCGGATACGCAGTATTTT. Encoded protein: CASSLPQGADTQYF. Complete variable domain (other parts from reference TRBV28 and TRBJ2-3): DVKVTQSSRYLVKRTGEKVFLECVQDMDHENMFWYRQDPGLGLRLIYFSYDVKMKEKGDIPEGYSVSREKKERFSLILESASTNQTSMYLCASSLPQGADTQYFGPGTRLTVL.

The chain is built from TRBV6-5 and TRBJ2-7, with D hard to call. Germline CDR1 is MNHEY and CDR2 is SVGAGI. With 8 bases removed from V and 7 bases from J, the gap between germline ends came to 18 bases. The CDR3 is made up of 13 amino acids. CDR3 in amino acids: CASGRSSPGEQYF. CDR3 in DNA: TGTGCCAGCGGACGGAGTTCCCCCGGGGAGCAGTACTTC.

This sequence joins TRBV5-1 and TRBJ1-1, with D tentatively TRBD1 (6 bases). V gave up 3 bases and J gave up 3 bases, with 21 bases separating them. The CDR3 consists of 17 residues. CDR1 SGHRS and CDR2 YFSETQ come from the germline V gene. CDR3 DNA: TGCGCCAGCAGCTCTAGGGGGGCAGGTAATCTGTACACTGAAGCTTTCTTT. This sequence encodes CASSSRGAGNLYTEAFF.

This clone was seen just once. The V call is TRBV19, the J call TRBJ2-7; D gene unclear. The CDR3 has 15 amino acids. Trimming shortened V by 4 bases and J by 2 bases, and 15 bases separated the two germline ends. Germline V gene data show CDR1 as LNHDA and CDR2 as SQIVND (reference sequence). Here the CDR3 reads CASSTSGDGAYEQYF. In DNA, the CDR3 is TGTGCCAGTAGTACCTCTGGGGATGGTGCCTACGAGCAGTACTTC.

This chain connects TRBV7-6 to TRBJ2-5; 7 bases agree with TRBD1. Trimming took 1 base from V and 5 from J; bases not matched to a gene: 4. Germline CDR1 reads SGHVS; CDR2 reads FNYEAQ. This CDR3 has 14 residues. Here the CDR3 DNA reads TGTGCCAGCAGCTTAGATGGGGGACAGGAGACCCAGTACTTC. Translating it yields CASSLDGGQETQYF.

This clone was recorded a few times. This chain uses TRBV15 with TRBJ1-1; D call uncertain. The CDR3 runs to 15 residues. CDR1 is LNHNV, CDR2 YYDKDF, per germline (reference sequence). Deletions cut 0 bases from V and 2 bases from J, with 10 bases between. The CDR3 loop reads CATSRDRGLNTEAFF. Written as DNA, the CDR3 is TGTGCCACCAGCAGAGACCGGGGTTTAAACACTGAAGCTTTCTTT.

The chain combines TRBV11-2 with TRBJ1-1, with D possibly TRBD1 on 5 matching bases. CDR1 SGHAT and CDR2 FQNNGV come from the germline V gene. The CDR3 runs 15 residues. Trimming shortened V by 2 bases and J by 0 bases, and 10 bases separated the two germline ends. CDR3 coding DNA: TGTGCCAGCAGCTTATACGGGGGAATGAACACTGAAGCTTTCTTT. This gives the protein CASSLYGGMNTEAFF. The full variable domain, with the rest looked up from reference TRBV11-2 and TRBJ1-1, is EAGVAQSPRYKIIEKRQSVAFWCNPISGHATLYWYQQILGQGPKLLIQFQNNGVVDDSQLPKDRFSAERLKGVDSTLKIQPAKLEDSAVYLCASSLYGGMNTEAFFGQGTRLTVV.

This clone appeared a few times. The rearrangement uses TRBV30 and TRBJ1-4, with D perhaps matching TRBD1 (5 bases). This CDR3 region has 13 residues. Germline assignment: CDR1 GTSNPN and CDR2 SVGIG (reference sequence). The V gene lost 1 base and the J gene lost 8 bases, with 11 bases spanning the gap. The CDR3 nucleotides are TGTGCCTGGAGTGAGGGACCGAGGGAAAAACTGTTTTTT. Residues: CAWSEGPREKLFF.

J is TRBJ1-4 and V is TRBV10-3; D is unclear. CDR1 is ENHRY, CDR2 SYGVKD, per germline. The CDR3 sequence is 14 residues long. The V gene lost 2 bases and the J gene lost 3 bases, with 7 bases spanning the gap. The CDR3 is CAISETTSNEKLFF. The CDR3 DNA follows: TGTGCCATCAGTGAGACCACCTCTAATGAAAAACTGTTTTTT.

The chain joins TRBV30 to TRBJ2-2; D gene uncertain. CDR1 GTSNPN and CDR2 SVGIG come from the germline V gene (reference sequence). Trimming shortened V by 7 bases and J by 0 bases, and 6 bases separated the two germline ends. The CDR3 runs 12 residues. Here the CDR3 reads CAYKSNTGELFF. CDR3 sequence (DNA): TGTGCCTACAAATCGAACACCGGGGAGCTGTTTTTT. Supplemented by reference TRBV30 and TRBJ2-2, the full variable domain reads SQTIHQWPATLVQPVGSPLSLECTVEGTSNPNLYWYRQAAGRGLQLLFYSVGIGQISSEVPQNLSASRPQDRQFILSSKKLLLSDSGFYLCAYKSNTGELFFGEGSRLTVL.